These T cell receptor beta chains were read from a single sample in a study of CDR3 diversity in severe acne. TCRdb re-analysed the PCR reads in MiXCR, keeping a single row per CDR3 protein. Here the sample spans some 90,000 distinct CDR3 sequences, about 52% being singletons. The sample consisted of blood. These receptors all stem from a male donor in good health, serving as a control. Each CDR3 is given with its conserved first and last residue. The order of the fields is J gene, CDR3 length, clone size, D gene, V gene, CDR3 protein, CDR3 DNA. A D gene is named only where the DNA matches it firmly. Size values are once, few and many counts, or a class for expanded clones, and some rows have none.

TRBJ1-2,15,-,TRBD1,TRBV27,CASSTDREANYGYTF,TGTGCCAGCAGCACTGACAGGGAAGCTAACTATGGCTACACCTTC
TRBJ2-7,14,-,TRBD1,TRBV7-9,CASSVGTGENEQYF,TGTGCCAGCAGCGTCGGGACAGGGGAGAACGAGCAGTACTTC
TRBJ1-3,11,-,-,TRBV5-1,CASSSGNTIYF,TGCGCCAGCAGCTCTGGAAACACCATATATTTT
TRBJ2-5,16,-,-,TRBV2,CASRRGALARGETQYF,TGTGCCAGCAGACGGGGGGCACTAGCGCGAGGAGAGACCCAGTACTTC
TRBJ1-1,15,-,TRBD1,TRBV19,CASSIAGTGEAEAFF,TGTGCCAGTAGTATTGCCGGGACAGGGGAAGCTGAAGCTTTCTTT
TRBJ2-7,15,-,TRBD2,TRBV7-3,CASRRGGLAAYEQYF,TGTGCCAGCAGACGGGGGGGGCTAGCAGCCTACGAGCAGTACTTC
TRBJ2-3,16,many,-,TRBV4-1,CASSQGAGLSTDTQYF,TGCGCCAGCAGCCAAGGGGCGGGCTTGAGCACAGATACGCAGTATTTT
TRBJ2-5,18,-,TRBD2,TRBV7-2,CASRRGGSGGGTQETQYF,TGTGCCAGCAGGCGGGGTGGTAGCGGGGGTGGGACGCAAGAGACCCAGTACTTC
TRBJ1-2,15,-,-,TRBV9,CASSQDFGGRRGHTF,TGTGCCAGCAGCCAAGATTTCGGGGGCAGACGTGGCCACACCTTC
TRBJ2-3,15,-,TRBD2,TRBV19,CASSIGNSGAKAQYF,TGTGCCAGTAGTATAGGAAATAGCGGGGCCAAGGCGCAGTATTTT
TRBJ1-2,14,many,-,TRBV11-2,CASSLTDTNYGYTF,TGTGCCAGCAGCTTGACAGACACTAACTATGGCTACACCTTC
TRBJ2-5,18,-,TRBD1,TRBV20-1,CSARGTAKLFFGSGTQYF,TGCAGTGCTAGGGGGACAGCTAAACTGTTTTTCGGCAGTGGAACCCAGTACTTC
TRBJ2-7,14,many,-,TRBV7-9,CASSLMDSSYEQYF,TGTGCCAGCAGCTTAATGGACAGTTCCTACGAGCAGTACTTC
TRBJ2-5,15,few,TRBD2,TRBV24-1,CATSDNREGRETQYF,TGTGCCACCAGTGATAATCGGGAGGGCCGGGAGACCCAGTACTTC
TRBJ2-7,14,-,-,TRBV7-9,CASSKGRVPYEQYF,TGTGCCAGCAGCAAAGGCCGGGTACCCTACGAGCAGTACTTC
TRBJ2-3,17,-,-,TRBV4-1,CASSQVPAIRGTDTQYF,TGCGCCAGCAGCCAAGTCCCCGCTATCAGGGGCACAGATACGCAGTATTTT
TRBJ1-5,13,-,-,TRBV25-1,CASSHSDNQPQHF,TGTGCCAGCAGCCATAGCGACAATCAGCCCCAGCATTTT
TRBJ2-7,16,-,-,TRBV30,CAWSVTGRGRSYEQYF,TGTGCCTGGAGTGTAACGGGGCGGGGTAGGTCCTACGAGCAGTACTTC
TRBJ2-3,17,many,TRBD2,TRBV5-1,CASSSTSGGARADTQYF,TGCGCCAGCAGCTCGACTAGCGGGGGGGCCAGGGCAGATACGCAGTATTTT
TRBJ1-4,14,-,-,TRBV5-1,CASSFVGTGEKLFF,TGCGCCAGCAGCTTCGTGGGGACGGGGGAAAAACTGTTTTTT
TRBJ2-3,15,-,-,TRBV11-2,CASSLGVVGPDTQYF,TGTGCCAGCAGCTTAGGGGTAGTGGGACCCGATACGCAGTATTTT
TRBJ2-3,13,-,-,TRBV7-3,CASSVTGLDTQYF,TGTGCCAGCAGCGTTACAGGGTTAGATACGCAGTATTTT
TRBJ1-1,13,few,-,TRBV5-1,CASRESFSTEAFF,TGCGCCAGCAGAGAGTCTTTTAGCACTGAAGCTTTCTTT
TRBJ2-7,18,-,TRBD2,TRBV7-9,CASSLYEGLAGVGHEQYF,TGTGCCAGCAGCTTATACGAGGGACTAGCGGGAGTTGGCCACGAGCAGTACTTC
TRBJ1-2,14,medium-sized,-,TRBV29-1,CSVEFRTSNYGYTF,TGCAGCGTTGAATTCCGGACCTCTAACTATGGCTACACCTTC
TRBJ1-5,15,many,-,TRBV5-1,CASSLAGHYNQPQHF,TGCGCCAGCAGCTTGGCTGGACACTACAATCAGCCCCAGCATTTT
TRBJ1-2,14,-,TRBD1,TRBV20-1,CSAKRQGQYYGYTF,TGCAGTGCTAAACGACAGGGGCAGTACTATGGCTACACCTTC
TRBJ1-1,13,-,-,TRBV29-1,CIVLVRVNTEAFF,TGCATCGTCTTAGTTCGGGTGAACACTGAAGCTTTCTTT
TRBJ1-1,14,many,-,TRBV20-1,CSARESSLNTEAFF,TGCAGTGCTAGAGAATCTAGCTTGAACACTGAAGCTTTCTTT
TRBJ1-2,14,-,TRBD1,TRBV9,CASSLGGTAYGYTF,TGCGCCAGCAGCTTGGGGGGGACAGCCTATGGCTACACCTTC
TRBJ2-7,13,few,TRBD1,TRBV12-3/TRBV12-4,CASRGTGVSEQYF,TGTGCCAGCAGGGGGACAGGGGTTTCCGAGCAGTACTTC
TRBJ2-7,14,once,TRBD2,TRBV19,CATGLAGGLYEQYF,TGTGCCACCGGGCTAGCGGGAGGCCTCTACGAGCAGTACTTC
TRBJ2-7,13,many,TRBD2,TRBV7-3,CASSFRPKGLPRF,TGTGCCAGCAGCTTCAGACCTAAGGGACTACCTCGCTTC
TRBJ1-1,13,many,-,TRBV20-1,CSARVIQGSTSFF,TGCAGTGCTAGAGTGATCCAGGGATCGACGTCTTTCTTT
TRBJ1-4,16,-,-,TRBV15,CATSRGRTATNEKLFF,TGTGCCACCAGCAGGGGAAGGACAGCAACTAATGAAAAACTGTTTTTT
TRBJ1-1,14,-,-,TRBV2,CAMPAWDPGAEAFF,TGTGCCATGCCTGCGTGGGACCCAGGGGCTGAAGCTTTCTTT
TRBJ1-2,12,many,-,TRBV19,CASNGRPYGYTF,TGTGCCAGTAATGGCCGGCCCTATGGCTACACCTTC
TRBJ2-1,15,-,TRBD2,TRBV20-1,CSARGLAGGSNEQFF,TGCAGTGCTAGGGGACTAGCGGGAGGGAGCAATGAGCAGTTCTTC
TRBJ1-4,14,-,-,TRBV2,CAVRDGGRVEKLFF,TGTGCCGTCCGGGACGGGGGACGCGTTGAAAAACTGTTTTTT
TRBJ2-7,15,-,TRBD2,TRBV29-1,CSVEDRPSGYVEQYF,TGCAGCGTTGAAGATCGGCCTAGCGGTTATGTCGAGCAGTACTTC
TRBJ1-6,13,many,-,TRBV12-3/TRBV12-4,CASRPGTNSPLHF,TGTGCCAGCAGACCCGGGACGAATTCACCCCTCCACTTT
TRBJ2-5,14,many,TRBD1,TRBV5-1,CASSLGQGAETQYF,TGCGCCAGCAGCTTGGGACAGGGGGCCGAGACCCAGTACTTC
TRBJ2-7,16,-,TRBD1,TRBV7-9,CASSLAETGAGYEQYF,TGTGCCAGCAGCTTAGCAGAGACAGGGGCAGGGTACGAGCAGTACTTC
TRBJ1-6,15,-,TRBD1,TRBV19,CASSIEGRGQSPLHF,TGTGCCAGTAGTATAGAGGGCAGGGGGCAATCACCCCTCCACTTT
TRBJ2-3,14,many,-,TRBV10-1,CASSKTDFTDTPYF,TGCGCCAGCAGTAAGACGGACTTCACAGATACGCCGTATTTT
TRBJ2-7,16,-,TRBD2,TRBV4-1,CASSQDMASGSLEQYF,TGTGCCAGCAGCCAAGATATGGCTAGCGGGAGTCTCGAGCAGTACTTC
TRBJ1-5,16,-,-,TRBV3-1,CASSQDTGTSNQPQHF,TGTGCCAGCAGCCAAGACACCGGGACTAGCAATCAGCCCCAGCATTTT
TRBJ2-7,11,-,-,TRBV7-9,CASNSLYEQYF,TGTGCCAGCAATTCACTTTACGAGCAGTACTTC
TRBJ1-6,13,few,-,TRBV7-2,CASSPQPNSPLHF,TGTGCCAGCAGCCCCCAACCTAATTCACCCCTCCACTTT
TRBJ1-5,15,many,-,TRBV19,CASSMSGGAEQPQHF,TGTGCCAGTAGTATGTCGGGGGGGGCAGAGCAGCCCCAGCATTTT
TRBJ2-7,15,many,TRBD2,TRBV19,CASSIGTSLSYEQYF,TGTGCCAGTAGTATAGGGACTAGCCTTTCCTACGAGCAGTACTTC
TRBJ2-1,15,many,TRBD1,TRBV7-3,CASSAGTGTYNEQFF,TGTGCCAGCAGCGCCGGGACAGGGACCTACAATGAGCAGTTCTTC
TRBJ1-1,14,many,-,TRBV20-1,CSARVSGGYTEAFF,TGCAGTGCTAGAGTTTCGGGGGGCTATACTGAAGCTTTCTTT
TRBJ1-2,13,-,-,TRBV20-1,CSARVFTAHGYTF,TGCAGTGCTAGAGTGTTCACAGCCCATGGCTACACCTTC
TRBJ1-1,17,many,-,TRBV15,CATSSPYLVGENTEAFF,TGTGCCACCAGCAGTCCCTACTTAGTCGGGGAAAACACTGAAGCTTTCTTT
TRBJ1-5,14,many,-,TRBV4-1,CASSQEGGSQPQHF,TGCGCCAGCAGCCAAGAAGGCGGCAGCCAGCCCCAGCATTTT